What follows are 29 T cell receptor beta chains derived from one specimen sequenced in a study of shared clonotypes between healthy human individuals. The assay was immunoSEQ multiplex PCR, and TCRdb's table has in-frame clones only and misses some. The sample includes millions of clones, over 85% of them seen just once. Sequenced sample: naive CD4+ T cells from PBMCs. Stated subset: CD45RA+ positively selected. Receptors were obtained from a man in his late teens or twenties in good health. Some clones in this sample may be carry-over from other donors' samples.

The chain is built from TRBV9 and TRBJ2-5; 7 bases are shared with TRBD1. Trimming at V came to 4 bases and at J to 1 base, leaving 4 bases not matched to a gene. Germline CDR1 SGDLS, CDR2 YYNGEE. The CDR3 contains 14 residues. The CDR3 loop reads CASSPDRIQETQYF. The DNA of the CDR3 is TGTGCCAGCAGCCCGGACAGGATCCAAGAGACCCAGTACTTC.

The chain employs TRBV9 and TRBJ2-3; maybe TRBD1 (6 bases). The V gene lost 4 bases and the J gene lost 4 bases, with 16 bases spanning the gap. Germline CDR1 SGDLS, CDR2 YYNGEE. The CDR3 runs 15 residues. CDR3 sequence reads: CASSLRQVGSDTQYF. The DNA for the CDR3 is TGTGCCAGCAGCCTCCGACAGGTTGGGTCAGATACGCAGTATTTT.

A word on this clone: Other nucleotide sequences in the sample specify the same CDR3. The chain uses TRBV11-3 and TRBJ2-1; unclear D gene. The CDR3 runs to 13 residues. The V end was cut by 3 bases, the J end by 4 bases, with 7 bases between. Germline-derived CDR1 and CDR2 are SGHNT and YENEEA. CDR3 DNA sequence: TGTGCCAGCAGCTTGGGCAGGTACAATGAGCAGTTCTTC. It encodes CASSLGRYNEQFF. Using reference TRBV11-3 and TRBJ2-1 for the parts outside the CDR3, the full variable domain is EAGVVQSPRYKIIEKKQPVAFWCNPISGHNTLYWYLQNLGQGPELLIRYENEEAVDDSQLPKDRFSAERLKGVDSTLKIQPAELGDSAVYLCASSLGRYNEQFFGPGTRLTVL.

The CDR3 DNA follows: TGTGCCAGCACCTCGGACCGAGTCGGTGAAAAACTGTTTTTT. Translated: CASTSDRVGEKLFF. This chain joins TRBV6-4 and TRBJ1-4; D is unresolved. With 7 bases removed from V and 7 bases from J, the gap between germline ends came to 16 bases. The CDR3 sequence is 14 residues long. CDR1 is MRHNA, CDR2 SNTAGT, per germline.

The chain uses TRBV4-3 and TRBJ2-1; 10 bases line up with TRBD2. Germline V lookup: CDR1 LGHNA, CDR2 YSLEER. The CDR3 runs to 14 residues. Trimming at V came to 4 bases and at J to 5 bases, leaving 2 bases not matched to a gene. The CDR3 DNA reads TGCGCCAGCAGCCCGCTAGCGGGAGACAATGAGCAGTTCTTC. It is translated as CASSPLAGDNEQFF.

The chain employs TRBV15 and TRBJ2-1, with TRBD2 as a possible D gene (6 bases). V was clipped by 7 bases and J by 1 base, with 14 bases between them. Looked up from germline, CDR1 is LNHNV and CDR2 is YYDKDF (reference sequence). The CDR3 consists of 15 residues. CDR3 nucleotides: TGTGCCACCAACCGACCGGGACTTTCCTACAATGAGCAGTTCTTC. The encoded protein is CATNRPGLSYNEQFF. The full variable domain, its missing parts supplied by reference TRBV15 and TRBJ2-1, is DAMVIQNPRYQVTQFGKPVTLSCSQTLNHNVMYWYQQKSSQAPKLLFHYYDKDFNNEADTPDNFQSRRPNTSFCFLDIRSPGLGDTAMYLCATNRPGLSYNEQFFGPGTRLTVL.

The gene calls are TRBV27 and TRBJ2-4, with 9 nucleotides matching TRBD1. This CDR3 has 16 amino acids. V trimming: 4 bases; J trimming: 0 bases; junction bases outside the gene matches: 4. Germline-derived CDR1 and CDR2 are MNHEY and SMNVEV (reference sequence). CDR3 amino acids: CASSSGTGPAKNIQYF. The CDR3 DNA sequence: TGTGCCAGCAGTTCCGGGACAGGGCCAGCCAAAAACATTCAGTACTTC.

The chain carries TRBV19 and TRBJ2-7; 8 nucleotides line up with TRBD2. The ends lost 2 bases at V and 1 base at J; junction bases unmatched: 4. CDR1 is LNHDA, CDR2 SQIVND, per germline (reference sequence). The CDR3 has 15 residues. The CDR3 loop is CASSISGSRSYEQYF. In nucleotides, the CDR3 is TGTGCCAGTAGTATAAGCGGGAGCAGGTCCTACGAGCAGTACTTC.

The V gene is TRBV5-1, the J gene TRBJ2-5; D perhaps matches TRBD2 (6 bases). The V end lost 5 bases, the J end lost 6 bases, and 23 bases lay between the germline ends. Looked up from germline, CDR1 is SGHRS and CDR2 is YFSETQ. There are 16 residues in the CDR3. The CDR3 DNA sequence: TGCGCCAGCAGTCCTCCCGGGAGATCCACGGGAAAGACCCAGTACTTC. Its translation: CASSPPGRSTGKTQYF.

This clone was counted a few times. This chain uses TRBV7-9 with TRBJ1-1, with 9 bases fitting TRBD1. The CDR3 totals 16 residues. V gave up 4 bases and J gave up 1 base; unmatched junction bases: 7. Germline V gives CDR1 SEHNR, CDR2 FQNEAQ (reference sequence). The CDR3 DNA sequence: TGTGCCAGCAGCTCAGATCCGGGACAGGGGAACACTGAAGCTTTCTTT. As protein: CASSSDPGQGNTEAFF.

The chain couples TRBV7-9 to TRBJ2-7, with TRBD2 matching over 7 bases. The length of the CDR3 is 15 residues. Looked up from germline, CDR1 is SEHNR and CDR2 is FQNEAQ (reference sequence). V lost 1 base to trimming and J lost 7 bases; unmatched junction nucleotides: 10. CDR3: CASSLGWGGRREQYF. The CDR3 DNA follows: TGTGCCAGCAGCTTAGGTTGGGGGGGACGTAGAGAGCAGTACTTC.

The chain uses TRBV18 and TRBJ1-1; D is possibly TRBD1 (5 bases). CDR1 is KGHSH, CDR2 LQKENI, per germline. The CDR3 is made up of 13 amino acids. V was pared by 3 bases and J by 3 bases, with 8 bases between. CDR3 amino acids: CASSPTTDTEAFF. As DNA, the CDR3 is TGTGCCAGCTCACCCACGACAGACACTGAAGCTTTCTTT.

The chain couples TRBV18 to TRBJ2-1; D uncertain. Germline CDR1 reads KGHSH; CDR2 reads LQKENI. V was trimmed by 1 base and J by 6 bases, leaving 7 bases between them. The CDR3 has 13 residues. The CDR3 spells CASSPRPPNEQFF. Here the CDR3 DNA reads TGTGCCAGCTCACCACGCCCACCCAATGAGCAGTTCTTC.

About this clone itself: Compared with germline, one end of the junction differs, possibly owing to a read error. The chain joins TRBV7-9 to TRBJ1-4; maybe TRBD1 (5 bases). CDR3 length: 17 amino acids. Germline assignment: CDR1 SEHNR and CDR2 FQNEAQ (reference sequence). The CDR3 nucleotides read TGTACCAGCAGCTTACAGTTAGGGGCACCAACTAATGAAAAACTGTTTTTT. This translates into CTSSLQLGAPTNEKLFF. Full variable domain (missing parts from reference TRBV7-9 and TRBJ1-4): DTGVSQNPRHKITKRGQNVTFRCDPISEHNRLYWYRQTLGQGPEFLTYFQNEAQLEKSRLLSDRFSAERPKGSFSTLEIQRTEQGDSAMYLCTSSLQLGAPTNEKLFFGSGTQLSVL.

This chain connects TRBV5-1 to TRBJ2-3, with D perhaps TRBD1 (6 bases). The CDR3 is 16 amino acids. Germline loops: CDR1 SGHRS, CDR2 YFSETQ. Trimming removed 3 bases from V and 1 base from J, with 15 bases in between. The CDR3 sequence: CASSYPQGLRTDTQYF. CDR3 in DNA: TGCGCCAGCAGCTACCCACAGGGTTTGCGCACAGATACGCAGTATTTT.

The V gene is TRBV6-6, the J gene TRBJ1-2, with D possibly TRBD1 on 6 matching bases. This CDR3 spans 13 amino acids. Germline CDR1 and CDR2: MNHNY and SVGAGI (reference sequence). V lost 6 bases to trimming and J lost 3 bases, with 11 bases between them. Here the CDR3 DNA reads TGTGCCAGCAGACAACAGGGTTACTATGGCTACACCTTC. It is translated as CASRQQGYYGYTF.

The chain uses TRBV10-3 and TRBJ2-1; no definite D call. This CDR3 is built from 15 residues. Looked up from germline, CDR1 is ENHRY and CDR2 is SYGVKD. The V end lost 5 bases, the J end lost 0 bases, and 11 bases lay between the germline ends. In DNA form, the CDR3 reads TGTGCCATCAGTTGGGCAGCGAGCTCCTACAATGAGCAGTTCTTC. Residues: CAISWAASSYNEQFF.

This rearrangement joins TRBV6-6 to TRBJ2-7; D possibly matches TRBD1 or TRBD2 (5 bases each). CDR1 is MNHNY, CDR2 SVGAGI, per germline (reference sequence). There are 15 residues in the CDR3. Trimming took off 6 bases at V and 0 bases at J, with 15 bases between the two ends. The CDR3 reads CASSSNGAASYEQYF. CDR3 bases: TGTGCCAGCAGCTCAAACGGGGCAGCCTCCTACGAGCAGTACTTC.

Details on this clone: The same CDR3 also results from other DNA sequences found in this sample. The chain joins TRBV30 to TRBJ2-1; 7 bases are a match to TRBD1. V shed 1 base and J 8 bases; nucleotides not matched to a gene: 2. The CDR3 length is 12 residues. Per the germline V gene, CDR1 is GTSNPN and CDR2 is SVGIG (reference sequence). CDR3 amino acids: CAWSGGGDEQFF. The CDR3 DNA is TGTGCCTGGAGTGGAGGGGGCGATGAGCAGTTCTTC. The whole variable domain, filled in from reference TRBV30 and TRBJ2-1, reads SQTIHQWPATLVQPVGSPLSLECTVEGTSNPNLYWYRQAAGRGLQLLFYSVGIGQISSEVPQNLSASRPQDRQFILSSKKLLLSDSGFYLCAWSGGGDEQFFGPGTRLTVL.

The chain is built from TRBV11-2 and TRBJ2-2; tentative D call: TRBD2 (6 bases). This CDR3 comprises 16 residues. Per germline, CDR1 SGHAT and CDR2 FQNNGV. The V end was cut by 7 bases, the J end by 6 bases, with 21 bases between. CDR3 amino acids: CASTVSPGAVAGELFF. The CDR3 coding sequence is TGTGCCAGCACCGTCTCGCCGGGAGCCGTGGCCGGGGAGCTGTTTTTT.

For this clone: The sample contains more than one DNA sequence encoding this CDR3. The chain combines TRBV15 with TRBJ1-1; D ambiguous. The CDR3 covers 12 residues. Trimming removed 1 base at V and 3 bases at J, with 3 bases between. The V gene's germline CDR1 is LNHNV and CDR2 YYDKDF (reference sequence). The CDR3 sequence is CATSRGYTEAFF. The CDR3 region has the DNA TGTGCCACCAGCAGAGGCTACACTGAAGCTTTCTTT. Drawing the rest from reference TRBV15 and TRBJ1-1, the complete variable domain is DAMVIQNPRYQVTQFGKPVTLSCSQTLNHNVMYWYQQKSSQAPKLLFHYYDKDFNNEADTPDNFQSRRPNTSFCFLDIRSPGLGDTAMYLCATSRGYTEAFFGQGTRLTVV.

This clone has a single count. The V call is TRBV5-1, the J call TRBJ2-7; 10 nucleotides line up with TRBD2. The CDR3 is 15 amino acids. Germline loops: CDR1 SGHRS, CDR2 YFSETQ. Losses at the gene ends were 3 bases for V and 0 bases for J; bases not matched to a gene: 3. The DNA of the CDR3 is TGCGCCAGCAGCTGGGGACTAGCGCTCTCCTACGAGCAGTACTTC. Its translation: CASSWGLALSYEQYF.

The V gene is TRBV28, the J gene TRBJ1-5; D ambiguous. The CDR3 length is 15 residues. CDR1 MDHEN and CDR2 SYDVKM come from the germline V gene. V dropped 4 bases and J dropped 1 base, with 11 bases sitting between them. The CDR3 region is CASSWGSYSNQPQHF. CDR3 bases: TGTGCCAGCAGTTGGGGATCTTACAGCAATCAGCCCCAGCATTTT.

About this clone: Other DNA sequences from this sample encode an identical CDR3 as well. This rearrangement joins TRBV7-3 to TRBJ2-3, with unresolved D. Germline V gene sequence: CDR1 SGHTA, CDR2 FQGTGA. Trimming left V 2 bases short and J 0 bases short, with 3 bases between. CDR3 length: 13 residues. The CDR3 region has the DNA TGTGCCAGCAGCTTATGGAGCACAGATACGCAGTATTTT. Its protein product is CASSLWSTDTQYF.

This chain connects TRBV6-1 to TRBJ2-1; 11 bases line up with TRBD1. Germline V gene sequence: CDR1 MNHNS, CDR2 SASEGT. This CDR3 is 15 amino acids long. The junction had 7 bases not matched to a gene; V was cut back by 3 bases and J by 9 bases. CDR3 region: CASSDPGQGVFEQFF. The CDR3 nucleotides read TGTGCCAGCAGTGACCCGGGACAGGGGGTTTTTGAGCAGTTCTTC.

This rearrangement joins TRBV6-1 to TRBJ2-7, with D maybe TRBD1 (5 bases). The CDR3 has 14 residues. Germline lookup yields CDR1 MNHNS and CDR2 SASEGT. The V gene lost 1 base and the J gene lost 3 bases, with 10 bases spanning the gap. CDR3 DNA sequence: TGTGCCAGCAGTGAAGGTGCAGGGATCTACGAGCAGTACTTC. Translation gives CASSEGAGIYEQYF.

This rearrangement joins TRBV6-5 to TRBJ2-3, with a possible D match to TRBD1 (5 bases). In germline, CDR1 is MNHEY, CDR2 SVGAGI. Trimming left V 6 bases short and J 2 bases short, with 12 bases between. The CDR3 length is 14 residues. In nucleotides, the CDR3 is TGTGCCAGCAGGGTACTGGGGCCCACAGATACGCAGTATTTT. This translates into CASRVLGPTDTQYF.

The chain employs TRBV28 and TRBJ1-2; 12 bases are a match to TRBD1. V trimming: 6 bases; J trimming: 2 bases; junction bases outside the gene matches: 22. CDR1 and CDR2 from the germline V gene are MDHEN and SYDVKM. The CDR3 consists of 21 residues. The CDR3 loop is CASRDRDRGPAPVATNYGYTF. CDR3 nucleotide sequence: TGTGCCAGCAGAGATCGGGACAGGGGGCCCGCCCCGGTGGCCACAAACTATGGCTACACCTTC.

The chain is built from TRBV7-9 and TRBJ1-1, with TRBD1 matching over 10 bases. Germline V gene lookup returns CDR1 SEHNR and CDR2 FQNEAQ (reference sequence). V shed 5 bases, J shed 5 bases, and the junction held 8 bases outside the gene matches. The CDR3 is made up of 15 amino acids. The CDR3 sequence is CASSPKDRGRTEAFF. CDR3 bases: TGTGCCAGCAGCCCAAAAGACAGGGGGCGGACTGAAGCTTTCTTT.